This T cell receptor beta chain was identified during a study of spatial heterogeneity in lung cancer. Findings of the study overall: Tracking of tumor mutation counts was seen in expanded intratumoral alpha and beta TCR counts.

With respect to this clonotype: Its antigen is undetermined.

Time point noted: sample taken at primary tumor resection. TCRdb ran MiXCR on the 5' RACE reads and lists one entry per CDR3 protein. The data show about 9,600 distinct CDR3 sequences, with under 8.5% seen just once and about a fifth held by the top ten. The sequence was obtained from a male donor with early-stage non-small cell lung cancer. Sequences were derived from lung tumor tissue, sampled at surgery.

CDR3 protein: CASSQEDRGWGEAFF. CDR3 sequence (DNA): TGTGCCAGCAGCCAAGAAGACAGGGGCTGGGGTGAAGCTTTCTTT. V gene TRBV4-2 combines with J gene TRBJ1-1, with 8 bases aligning to TRBD1. The ends lost 0 bases at V and 7 bases at J; junction bases unmatched: 7. CDR1 is LGHNA and CDR2 is YNFKEQ in the germline V gene. This CDR3 is built from 15 residues.